This T cell receptor (beta chain) was recovered during a study of blood T cell repertoires in COVID-19. Study context: Specimens from acute and convalescent COVID-19 originated in the United States, Italy and Spain. The analysed material was cDNA or gDNA that came from T cells, B-cell-depleted T cells, or PBMCs.

How the authors handled the data: Reference gene primer amplification in the assay estimated nucleated cell counts. Only in-frame clones appear in the TCRdb table, and some are missing; sequencing was by immunoSEQ multiplex PCR. The DNA gave D and trimming, while V, J and clone size come from that table. Found here are approximately 65,000 clones, 86% of them singletons; the top ten hold roughly 1.2%. Germline V gene sequence: CDR1 MNHEY, CDR2 SMNVEV (reference sequence). This CDR3 comprises 14 residues. Trimming removed 0 bases at V and 2 bases at J, with 5 bases between. The rearrangement joins TRBV27 to TRBJ1-5; D call uncertain. The clonotype originates from a middle-aged man with acute or convalescent COVID-19. The specimen sequenced was peripheral blood. In DNA, the CDR3 is TGTGCCAGCAGTTTATCCCTTGGCAATCAGCCCCAGCATTTT. Translation gives CASSLSLGNQPQHF.